This T cell receptor (beta chain) was retrieved from a study of T cell responses to AZD1222 COVID-19 vaccine (dated by TCRdb to 2020 to 2023). For context, the study as a whole: Because spike-specific TCR depth and breadth did not differ between the two schedules, AZD1222 recipients who got a second dose at roughly 4 weeks were pooled with those who got a second dose at roughly 12 weeks. TCR sequencing covered about 230 trial participants: 200 to 210 given two doses of AZD1222 and 26 given two doses of MenACWY control vaccine. Enrollment into the trials was organized by age into subgroups of 18-55, 56-69 and 70-plus years, and those subgroups contained about 160, 30 and 59 TCR-sequenced participants, respectively. Overall results and qualifications from the work: Epitopes outside the regions mutated in the B.1.351 and B.1.1.7 variants were reportedly recognized by nearly half of the unique spike-specific TCRs. The vaccine-associated CD4 TCRs covered the entire spike protein, and the dominant responses fell in regions 160-218 and 743-854. In the small 56-69-year group, the increase in depth fell short of significance, most likely because of low power. Because no day 14 peak-response samples were available, the repertoires could be characterized only after the peak T cell response. Conclusions about previously exposed vaccinees are limited, since just five or six AZD1222 recipients were seropositive for SARS-CoV-2 at baseline. Most participants were white British and females outnumbered males, and the authors suggested that clonal diversity may have been underestimated. After two AZD1222 doses, both the breadth and the depth of spike-specific TCRs were significantly higher than at day 0 and than in MenACWY recipients.

A remark on this clone: Its antigen target is currently unknown. Base-call qualities are not available, and no considerably larger clone is one nucleotide away.

This sample's time point label indicates: baseline before first vaccination. Samples from vaccinated people were obtained from the UK trials COV001 and COV002, which included a single-blind randomized controlled phase 2/3 trial of AZD1222 (ChAdOx1 nCoV-19) in healthy adults. Trial participant PBMC samples were collected at day 0 and day 28 after the second dose for TCRbeta chain sequencing. The CDR3, cysteine through phenylalanine, is 15 amino acids long. Here the CDR3 DNA is all that survives: 45 bases in frame from base 1. V is reduced by 4 bases and J by 0 bases, leaving a spacing of 12 bases between them. CDR1 and CDR2 were assigned from the germline V gene as SGHDN and FVKESK. The CDR3 regions of human TCRbeta chains were analyzed by immunosequencing. As for the original processing: Repertoire TCRs were matched against a reference library of SARS-CoV-2-specific TCRs generated with the MIRA antigen-specificity platform. Breadth was defined as the fraction of unique TCRs that were SARS-CoV-2-associated, and depth was defined as the fraction of total T cells that were SARS-CoV-2-associated. Using the MIRA data, each spike-specific TCR was mapped to the spike region that the TCR reacts to and placed in a CD4 or CD8 class. Log10-transformed breadth and depth values were compared by one-way ANOVA with Sidak's multiple comparisons tests. In TCRdb, the immuneACCESS table is reduced to in-frame sequences with V and J assigned. These tables do not hold every clone; where another copy was compared, an unresolved V gene accounts for under half, and the others remain unexplained. D and trimming were read from the DNA, whereas the V and J calls and clone size are those reported in that table. The sample table lists more than 100,000 clones, 75% to 90% of them with a count of one. Around 3.1% of the sample is in the top ten clones.

This receptor was taken from an adult in good health. The chain couples TRBV14 to TRBJ1-2, with the D gene not confidently named. Sample: peripheral blood, taken on day 0 of AZD1222 vaccination. The DNA sequence reads TGTGCCAGCAGCCCTCAGATGCTAACTAACTATGGCTACACCTTC. This gives the protein CASSPQMLTNYGYTF.